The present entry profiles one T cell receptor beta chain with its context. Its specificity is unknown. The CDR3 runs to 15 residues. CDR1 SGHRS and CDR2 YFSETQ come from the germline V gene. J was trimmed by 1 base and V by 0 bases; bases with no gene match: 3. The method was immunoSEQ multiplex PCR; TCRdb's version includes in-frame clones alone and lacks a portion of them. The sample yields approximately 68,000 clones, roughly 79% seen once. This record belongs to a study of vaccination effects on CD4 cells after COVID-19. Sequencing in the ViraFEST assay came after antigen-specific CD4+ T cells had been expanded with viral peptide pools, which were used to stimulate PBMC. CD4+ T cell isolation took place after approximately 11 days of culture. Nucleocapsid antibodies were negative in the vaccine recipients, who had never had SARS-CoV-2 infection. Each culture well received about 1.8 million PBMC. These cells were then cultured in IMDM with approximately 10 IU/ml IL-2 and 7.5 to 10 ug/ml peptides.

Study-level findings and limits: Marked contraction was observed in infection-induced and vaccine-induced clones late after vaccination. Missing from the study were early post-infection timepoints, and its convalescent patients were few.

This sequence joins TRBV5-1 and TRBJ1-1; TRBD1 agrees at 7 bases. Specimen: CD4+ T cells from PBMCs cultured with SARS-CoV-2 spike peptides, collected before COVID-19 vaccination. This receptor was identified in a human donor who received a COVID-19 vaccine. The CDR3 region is CASSLVGTANTEAFF. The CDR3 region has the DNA TGCGCCAGCAGCTTGGTCGGGACAGCGAACACTGAAGCTTTCTTT.